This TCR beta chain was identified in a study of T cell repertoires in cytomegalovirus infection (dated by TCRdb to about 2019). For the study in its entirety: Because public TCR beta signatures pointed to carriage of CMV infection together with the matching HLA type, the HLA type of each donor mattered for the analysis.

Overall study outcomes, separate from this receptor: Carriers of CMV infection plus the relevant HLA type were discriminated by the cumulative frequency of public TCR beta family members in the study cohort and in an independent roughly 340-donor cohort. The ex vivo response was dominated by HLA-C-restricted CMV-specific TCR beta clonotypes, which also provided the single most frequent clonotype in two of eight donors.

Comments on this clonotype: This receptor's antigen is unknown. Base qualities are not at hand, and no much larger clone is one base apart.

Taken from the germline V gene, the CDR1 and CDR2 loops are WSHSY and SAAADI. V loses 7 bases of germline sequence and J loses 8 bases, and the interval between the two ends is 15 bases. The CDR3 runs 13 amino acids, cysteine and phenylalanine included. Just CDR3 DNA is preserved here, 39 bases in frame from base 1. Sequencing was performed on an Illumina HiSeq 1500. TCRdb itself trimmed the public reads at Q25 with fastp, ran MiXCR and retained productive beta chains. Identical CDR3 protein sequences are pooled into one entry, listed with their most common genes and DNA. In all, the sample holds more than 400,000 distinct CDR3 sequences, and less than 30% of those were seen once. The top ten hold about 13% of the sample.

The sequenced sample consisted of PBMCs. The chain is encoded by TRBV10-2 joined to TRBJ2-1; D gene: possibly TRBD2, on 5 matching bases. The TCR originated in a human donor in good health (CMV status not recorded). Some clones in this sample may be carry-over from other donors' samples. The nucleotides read TGCGCCAGCAAAGTTACTAGTCCCGATGAGCAGTTCTTC. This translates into CASKVTSPDEQFF.